This T cell receptor (beta chain) was captured by sequencing in a study of blood T cells in healthy people across ages. Study results and caveats: Unknown donor CMV status possibly confounded expanded clonotype changes.

A sample-barcoded 5' primer and a J-beta primer mix were used in a second PCR of about 7 to 12 cycles. Each CDR3 protein gets one entry after TCRdb re-called the 5' RACE reads with MiXCR. Of about 930,000 distinct CDR3 sequences detected, 25% to 30% appear once; the ten largest clones hold around 9.6%. Trimming took 4 bases from V and 1 from J, leaving 10 bases between them. CDR1 is SGHTA, CDR2 FQGNSA, per germline. CDR3 length: 14 residues. There are many counts of this clonotype. What it binds is not known. The same data also went into a second study, on T cells of mothers and their children. That work states: Donors were three healthy Caucasian mothers and their six children. It was through the M1S primer of the second PCR that sample barcodes and 2-4 random nucleotides were added.

V usage is TRBV7-2 and J usage is TRBJ1-1; D possibly corresponds to TRBD1 (6 bases). Specimen: blood. This clonotype was sampled from a woman aged 40-49 years in good health. The CDR3 bases are TGTGCCAGCAGCTCTATACAGGGGAACACTGAAGCTTTCTTT. It specifies CASSSIQGNTEAFF.